These T cell receptor beta chains were read from a single sample in a study of T cells in Graves' hyperthyroidism and ophthalmopathy. Via MiXCR, TCRdb re-called the multiplex PCR reads, giving one row per CDR3 protein. There are about 720,000 distinct CDR3 sequences in the sample; 18% occur only once, and approximately 15% lies in the top ten. The sample was blood. Receptor source: a woman aged 50 to 65 with Graves' hyperthyroidism that later progressed to Graves' ophthalmopathy. CDR3s include the opening cysteine and the closing phenylalanine or tryptophan. A D gene is named only where the DNA matches it firmly. Rows may omit the clone size; those that give it use once, few, many or a size class.

length | size | D | J | V | CDR3 | DNA
14 | many | NA | TRBJ1-1 | TRBV12-3/TRBV12-4 | CASSRLRGGSEAFF | TGTGCCAGCAGTCGGCTTCGAGGTGGTAGTGAAGCTTTCTTT
15 | NA | NA | TRBJ1-2 | TRBV14 | CASSQEVGRGYGYTF | TGTGCCAGCAGCCAAGAAGTGGGCAGGGGATATGGCTACACCTTC
14 | NA | NA | TRBJ2-1 | TRBV11-2 | CASSFRGPYNEQFF | TGTGCCAGCAGCTTTCGTGGCCCCTACAATGAGCAGTTCTTC
14 | many | NA | TRBJ1-5 | TRBV2 | CASRPGDSNQPQHF | TGTGCCAGCAGGCCGGGAGATTCCAATCAGCCCCAGCATTTT
14 | NA | NA | TRBJ1-2 | TRBV25-1 | CASSGTPDVYGYTF | TGTGCCAGCAGTGGCACCCCCGATGTCTATGGCTACACCTTC
19 | few | TRBD1 | TRBJ1-1 | TRBV4-1 | CASSRFDRENMGVNTEAFF | TGCGCCAGCAGCCGATTTGACAGGGAGAATATGGGGGTGAACACTGAAGCTTTCTTT
15 | NA | NA | TRBJ2-3 | TRBV5-1 | CASSLEGIHTDTQYF | TGCGCCAGCAGCTTGGAAGGGATCCACACAGATACGCAGTATTTT
13 | few | TRBD1 | TRBJ1-2 | TRBV12-3/TRBV12-4 | CASRFRGHTGYTF | TGTGCCAGCCGTTTCAGGGGGCATACTGGCTACACCTTC
14 | NA | TRBD2 | TRBJ2-7 | TRBV2 | CASSESGGPTEQYF | TGTGCCAGCAGTGAAAGCGGGGGGCCTACGGAGCAGTACTTC
14 | many | TRBD1 | TRBJ1-1 | TRBV7-6 | CASSQGTANTEAFF | TGTGCCAGCAGCCAAGGGACAGCGAACACTGAAGCTTTCTTT
14 | NA | TRBD2 | TRBJ2-5 | TRBV30 | CAWNIAGGPETQYF | TGTGCCTGGAACATAGCGGGGGGGCCTGAGACCCAGTACTTC
14 | once | NA | TRBJ2-2 | TRBV11-3 | CASSLGQDTGELFF | TGTGCCAGCAGCCTGGGACAAGACACCGGGGAGCTGTTTTTT
15 | many | NA | TRBJ2-2 | TRBV12-3/TRBV12-4 | CASRLTQPITGELFF | TGTGCCAGCAGGTTGACTCAACCCATCACCGGGGAGCTGTTTTTT
15 | many | NA | TRBJ1-2 | TRBV12-3/TRBV12-4 | CATREVGGALYGYTF | TGTGCCACCCGAGAGGTCGGGGGCGCACTCTATGGCTACACCTTC
14 | many | NA | TRBJ2-1 | TRBV2 | CASRRLGQGNEQFF | TGTGCCAGCAGACGACTAGGCCAGGGGAATGAGCAGTTCTTC
14 | many | NA | TRBJ2-7 | TRBV5-1 | CASSLIVGSYEQYF | TGCGCCAGCAGCTTGATTGTAGGTTCCTACGAGCAGTACTTC
19 | few | TRBD2 | TRBJ2-3 | TRBV20-1 | CSAPPRLAGTSGEADTQYF | TGCAGTGCCCCGCCCCGACTAGCGGGGACCTCGGGGGAAGCAGATACGCAGTATTTT
17 | many | TRBD1 | TRBJ2-5 | TRBV20-1 | CSARILRDRGFLETQYF | TGCAGTGCTAGAATCCTACGGGACAGGGGCTTTTTGGAGACCCAGTACTTC
14 | many | TRBD1 | TRBJ1-2 | TRBV6-1 | CASSYLGTGDGYTF | TGTGCCAGCAGTTACCTCGGGACAGGCGATGGCTACACCTTC
17 | NA | NA | TRBJ1-3 | TRBV11-2 | CASSLRGGAHSGNTIYF | TGTGCCAGCAGCTTAAGGGGCGGGGCCCACTCTGGAAACACCATATATTTT
15 | NA | NA | TRBJ1-5 | TRBV2 | CASSEQGGSNQPQHF | TGTGCCAGCAGTGAACAGGGAGGTAGCAATCAGCCCCAGCATTTT
14 | many | NA | TRBJ1-1 | TRBV5-1 | CASSLAEPNTEAFF | TGCGCCAGCAGCTTGGCAGAGCCGAACACTGAAGCTTTCTTT
16 | few | TRBD2 | TRBJ2-3 | TRBV30 | CAWSGFLAGATDTQYF | TGTGCCTGGAGTGGGTTTTTAGCGGGGGCAACAGATACGCAGTATTTT
14 | few | TRBD2 | TRBJ2-5 | TRBV6-1 | CASRDRLAGETQYF | TGTGCCAGCAGGGACCGACTAGCGGGAGAGACCCAGTACTTC
16 | few | NA | TRBJ2-2 | TRBV5-5 | CASSLDEGPDTGELFF | TGTGCCAGCAGCTTGGACGAAGGTCCTGACACCGGGGAGCTGTTTTTT
17 | NA | TRBD1 | TRBJ2-2 | TRBV7-9 | CASSLGPGQGAPGELFF | TGTGCCAGCAGCTTAGGCCCGGGACAGGGGGCTCCCGGGGAGCTGTTTTTT
16 | few | TRBD1 | TRBJ2-1 | TRBV20-1 | CSARPPGTALYNEQFF | TGCAGTGCTAGACCGCCCGGGACAGCCTTGTACAATGAGCAGTTCTTC
15 | many | TRBD1 | TRBJ2-1 | TRBV3-1 | CASHPGTGGYNEQFF | TGTGCCAGTCACCCCGGGACAGGGGGTTACAATGAGCAGTTCTTC
15 | many | TRBD1 | TRBJ1-2 | TRBV5-1 | CASRTILGQGDGYTF | TGCGCCAGCCGCACCATTTTAGGACAGGGGGATGGCTACACCTTC
15 | few | NA | TRBJ1-3 | TRBV5-6 | CASSFDWNSGNTIYF | TGTGCCAGCAGCTTCGACTGGAACTCTGGAAACACCATATATTTT
13 | NA | TRBD1 | TRBJ1-1 | TRBV10-3 | CATSGGPESEAFF | TGTGCCACCTCAGGGGGGCCCGAATCTGAAGCTTTCTTT
15 | NA | TRBD1 | TRBJ2-7 | TRBV5-1 | CASSHGTGLNYEQYF | TGCGCCAGCAGCCACGGGACAGGACTAAACTACGAGCAGTACTTC
16 | NA | TRBD1 | TRBJ1-6 | TRBV7-3 | CASTPTPTGDSSPLHF | TGTGCCAGCACCCCGACCCCGACAGGGGATAGTTCACCCCTCCACTTT
15 | NA | TRBD2 | TRBJ2-1 | TRBV19 | CASIPGEGGYNEQFF | TGTGCCAGTATCCCGGGGGAGGGAGGGTACAATGAGCAGTTCTTC
15 | few | TRBD2 | TRBJ2-7 | TRBV4-1 | CASSQPGLGDYEQYF | TGCGCCAGCAGCCAGCCGGGACTAGGGGACTACGAGCAGTACTTC
15 | many | TRBD2 | TRBJ2-3 | TRBV5-1 | CASSAVAGGTDTQYF | TGCGCCAGCAGCGCAGTAGCGGGGGGGACAGATACGCAGTATTTT
14 | many | TRBD2 | TRBJ2-1 | TRBV11-3 | CASSVGTSVNEQFF | TGTGCCAGCAGCGTCGGGACTAGCGTCAATGAGCAGTTCTTC
17 | many | NA | TRBJ1-2 | TRBV6-1 | CASSDGQGPQFWYGYTF | TGTGCCAGCAGTGATGGCCAGGGGCCCCAGTTCTGGTATGGCTACACCTTC
16 | many | NA | TRBJ1-4 | TRBV2 | CASSEAPVGAGEKLFF | TGTGCCAGCAGTGAAGCGCCGGTGGGGGCAGGAGAAAAACTGTTTTTT
13 | few | NA | TRBJ1-1 | TRBV19 | CASSIMSNTEAFF | TGTGCCAGTAGTATTATGTCGAACACTGAAGCTTTCTTT
13 | NA | TRBD1 | TRBJ2-7 | TRBV2 | CASLDRGLDEQYF | TGTGCCAGCCTGGACAGGGGGCTGGACGAGCAGTACTTC
15 | many | TRBD2 | TRBJ2-7 | TRBV7-2 | CASRVSGGPEFEQYF | TGTGCCAGCAGAGTTAGCGGGGGCCCGGAATTCGAGCAGTACTTC
16 | NA | TRBD2 | TRBJ2-1 | TRBV5-1 | CASSTELAGGQNEQFF | TGCGCCAGCAGCACTGAACTAGCGGGGGGGCAGAATGAGCAGTTCTTC
14 | many | TRBD1 | TRBJ1-2 | TRBV18 | CASSPGQGVHGYTF | TGTGCCAGCTCACCGGGACAGGGAGTTCATGGCTACACCTTC
15 | few | NA | TRBJ1-3 | TRBV5-1 | CASSLEGNSGNTIYF | TGCGCCAGCAGCTTGGAAGGGAACTCTGGAAACACCATATATTTT
18 | NA | TRBD1 | TRBJ1-2 | TRBV7-9 | CASSLSGSRQGRALSYTF | TGTGCCAGCAGCTTAAGCGGTTCCCGACAGGGTCGCGCGTTGAGCTACACCTTC
13 | many | NA | TRBJ2-5 | TRBV5-1 | CASSNRIQETQYF | TGCGCCAGCAGCAACAGGATCCAAGAGACCCAGTACTTC
16 | few | NA | TRBJ2-5 | TRBV27 | CASSPNPTGLQETQYF | TGTGCCAGCAGTCCGAACCCGACAGGACTCCAAGAGACCCAGTACTTC
17 | few | NA | TRBJ1-2 | TRBV5-1 | CASSASPMTVPDYGYTF | TGCGCCAGCAGCGCCTCCCCTATGACAGTTCCTGACTATGGCTACACCTTC
15 | NA | TRBD2 | TRBJ2-7 | TRBV20-1 | CSADPTSGSSYEQYF | TGCAGTGCGGACCCGACTAGCGGGAGCTCCTACGAGCAGTACTTC
16 | few | NA | TRBJ1-2 | TRBV3-1 | CASSLNWGGFGNGYTF | TGTGCCAGCAGCCTTAATTGGGGCGGCTTTGGCAATGGCTACACCTTC
15 | many | TRBD2 | TRBJ2-1 | TRBV12-3/TRBV12-4 | CASSSASGGYNEQFF | TGTGCCAGCAGCTCCGCTAGCGGGGGCTACAATGAGCAGTTCTTC